These T cell receptor beta chains were read from a single sample in a study of shared clonotypes between healthy human individuals. Here immunoSEQ multiplex PCR was the method, and the copy in TCRdb shows in-frame clones only, minus some. The table lists nearly 750,000 clones, over 60% of them singletons. Specimen: memory CD4+ T cells sorted from blood. All receptors derive from a woman aged 30 to 39 in good health. Both conserved end residues are part of each CDR3. The D gene is left open where the match is weak. Rows may omit the clone size; those that give it use once, few, many or a size class.

v_gene	j_gene	d_gene	abundance	CDR3aa	CDR3nt
TRBV19	TRBJ1-5	TRBD1	NA	CASSIGDRVGNQPQHF	TGTGCCAGTAGTATAGGGGACAGGGTGGGCAATCAGCCCCAGCATTTT
TRBV7-9	TRBJ1-2	TRBD1	NA	CASSLETGSYGYTF	TGTGCCAGCAGCTTAGAGACAGGGAGCTATGGCTACACCTTC
TRBV5-1	TRBJ2-2	NA	many	CASSFDRASRTGELFF	TGCGCCAGCAGCTTTGACAGAGCTAGTAGGACCGGGGAGCTGTTTTTT
TRBV28	TRBJ2-5	NA	NA	CASMGTSGQREYF	TGTGCCAGCATGGGAACAAGCGGGCAGAGAGAGTACTTC
TRBV4-1	TRBJ2-1	NA	once	CASSGSGFYNEQFF	TGCGCCAGCTCTGGAAGCGGTTTCTACAATGAGCAGTTCTTC
TRBV19	TRBJ1-1	TRBD1	NA	CASSPSSGQGHTEAFF	TGTGCCAGTAGTCCGAGCTCAGGACAGGGACACACTGAAGCTTTCTTT
TRBV7-9	TRBJ2-1	TRBD2	NA	CASSSAGGEQFF	TGTGCCAGCAGCTCGGCGGGAGGTGAGCAGTTCTTC
TRBV6-4	TRBJ2-7	TRBD2	NA	CASRPTSTSGEQYF	TGTGCCAGCAGGCCCACCTCGACTAGCGGCGAGCAGTACTTC
TRBV5-6	TRBJ2-7	TRBD1	NA	CASSLGDRGHEQYF	TGTGCCAGCAGCTTAGGGGACAGGGGCCACGAGCAGTACTTC
TRBV28	TRBJ2-3	NA	once	CASRIYGGVGGSTDTQYF	TGTGCCAGCAGGATTTACGGGGGCGTGGGCGGGAGTACAGATACGCAGTATTTT
TRBV4-1	TRBJ2-7	TRBD1	NA	CASSQDFVAGGMSEQYF	TGCGCCAGCAGCCAAGATTTCGTCGCAGGGGGAATGAGCGAGCAGTACTTC